This is a list of T cell receptor beta chains from one sample in a study of blood T cell repertoires in COVID-19. Clones were sequenced by immunoSEQ multiplex PCR, and TCRdb holds only the in-frame ones, with some missing. The sample contains approximately 24,000 clones, 70% to 90% of which appear only once. The sample taken for sequencing was peripheral blood. Every receptor here comes from a man aged 65 to 79 with acute or convalescent COVID-19. Both conserved end residues are part of each CDR3. D genes are given only for firm matches. Not all rows give a size; the values are once, few, many and, for expanded clones, a class.

abundance,v_gene,d_gene,j_gene,CDR3aa
.,TRBV11-2,TRBD2,TRBJ2-1,CASSSPGLAGMNEQFF
.,TRBV15,TRBD2,TRBJ2-3,CATSRDRPAGVSDTQYF
.,TRBV7-2,.,TRBJ2-2,CASSPAANTGELFF
.,TRBV7-3,.,TRBJ2-1,CASSASLYNEQFF
.,TRBV9,.,TRBJ2-4,CASSAGEAYIQYF
.,TRBV29-1,.,TRBJ2-6,CSVVLAGSPSGANVLTF
.,TRBV29-1,.,TRBJ2-3,CSVASRVEGTDTQYF
.,TRBV27,TRBD1,TRBJ1-6,CASRDRMDSPLHF
.,TRBV15,.,TRBJ1-1,CATSHGQNTEAFF
.,TRBV4-2,TRBD2,TRBJ2-2,CASSQDPGGPGELFF
.,TRBV6-2/TRBV6-3,TRBD1,TRBJ2-1,CASSYPRDRAGNEQFF
once,TRBV5-1,.,TRBJ2-1,CASSPPQGQRLDEQFF
.,TRBV7-2,.,TRBJ1-5,CASSLGPRGQGNQPQHF